Sequencing of this TCR beta chain was carried out in a study of response to subunit inactivated influenza vaccine. Using its own MiXCR run on the RT-PCR reads, TCRdb lists one record per CDR3 protein. In the table there are 500,000 to 600,000 distinct CDR3 sequences, roughly 10% of which are singletons. In this sample, this clonotype turned up a few times. Trimming took off 4 bases at V and 6 bases at J, with 22 bases between the two ends. Per germline, CDR1 SEHNR and CDR2 FQNEAQ (reference sequence). The CDR3 runs to 17 residues. A further study also used this sample, focusing on T cells expressing NK-cell markers. That report adds: The cDNA for TCR beta came from 5'RACE template switching with UMIs. Expanded NKG2C+ T cell clones were not confirmed as HCMV-specific.

This sequence originates from a man aged 50 to 59 who received an inactivated influenza vaccine. The V and J genes are TRBV7-9 and TRBJ2-1; no definite D call. Sequenced material: PBMCs from blood, taken on the day of vaccination. The DNA for the CDR3 is TGTGCCAGCAGCTCCCATGCGTTCGGGCGCCCAGTCAATGAGCAGTTCTTC. As protein: CASSSHAFGRPVNEQFF.